The TCR beta chain described here comes from a study of CD8+CD57+ T cells in acquired aplastic anemia. For the study at large: Sorting CD4+ and CD8+ cells gave DNA averaging about 3.1 ug.

With V trimmed by 6 bases and J by 9 bases, 5 bases remained unmatched. The CDR3 spans 13 residues. Germline assignment: CDR1 SEHNR and CDR2 FQNEAQ (reference sequence). Both TCR beta VDJ combination and CDR3 sequence profiling were carried out. Genomic DNA was the template for this profiling. TCRdb itself ran the reads through MiXCR, one entry per CDR3 protein. This table has a few hundred thousand distinct CDR3 sequences, roughly 50% appearing once. On this clonotype: Its antigen remains unidentified.

General observations from the study: Patients and controls had in common approximately 29 CD8+ CDR3 sequences. Between the patient and control groups, CD8+ Simpson's diversity did not differ significantly.

The source of this sequence is a human donor with severe aplastic anemia or a healthy control (not recorded which). V is TRBV7-9 and J is TRBJ1-6; 7 bases agree with TRBD1. The material sequenced was sorted CD4+, CD8+, or CD8+CD57+ T cells (not recorded which) from PBMCs. The DNA for the CDR3 is TGTGCCAGCAGTCGCGGGACAGCTTCACCCCTCCACTTT. Amino acid sequence: CASSRGTASPLHF. Looking up the rest from reference TRBV7-9 and TRBJ1-6 gives the full variable domain: DTGVSQNPRHKITKRGQNVTFRCDPISEHNRLYWYRQTLGQGPEFLTYFQNEAQLEKSRLLSDRFSAERPKGSFSTLEIQRTEQGDSAMYLCASSRGTASPLHFGNGTRLTVT.